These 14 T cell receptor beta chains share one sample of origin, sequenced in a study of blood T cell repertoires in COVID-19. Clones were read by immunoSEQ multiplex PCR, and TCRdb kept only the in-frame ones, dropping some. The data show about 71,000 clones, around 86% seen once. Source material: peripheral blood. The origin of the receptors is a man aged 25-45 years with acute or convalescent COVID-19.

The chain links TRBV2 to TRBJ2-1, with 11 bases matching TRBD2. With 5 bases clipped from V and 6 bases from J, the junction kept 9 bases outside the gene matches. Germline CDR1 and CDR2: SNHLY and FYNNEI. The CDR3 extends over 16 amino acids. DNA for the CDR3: TGTGCCAGCAGTACCCCACTAGCGGGAGTCCCCAATGAGCAGTTCTTC. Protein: CASSTPLAGVPNEQFF.

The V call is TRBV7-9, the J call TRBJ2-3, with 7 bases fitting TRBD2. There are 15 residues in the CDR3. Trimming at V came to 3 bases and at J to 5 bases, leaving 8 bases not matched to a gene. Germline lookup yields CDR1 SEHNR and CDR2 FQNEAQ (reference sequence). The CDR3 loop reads CASSFGGVRIDTQYF. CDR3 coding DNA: TGTGCCAGCAGCTTTGGGGGGGTAAGGATAGATACGCAGTATTTT.

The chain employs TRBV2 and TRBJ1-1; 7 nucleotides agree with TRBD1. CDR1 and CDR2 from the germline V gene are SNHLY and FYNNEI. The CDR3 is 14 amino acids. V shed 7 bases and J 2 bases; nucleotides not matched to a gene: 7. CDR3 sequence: CASTGQSTNTEAFF. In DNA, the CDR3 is TGTGCCAGCACGGGACAGTCCACCAACACTGAAGCTTTCTTT.

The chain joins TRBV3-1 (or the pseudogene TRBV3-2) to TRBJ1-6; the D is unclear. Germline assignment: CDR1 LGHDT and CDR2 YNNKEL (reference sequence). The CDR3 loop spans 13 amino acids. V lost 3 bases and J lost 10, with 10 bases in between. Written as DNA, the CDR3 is TGTGCCAGCAGCCAGGAGCTAGGATCACCCCTCCACTTT. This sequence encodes CASSQELGSPLHF.

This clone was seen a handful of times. CDR3 region: CASAWATGEQYF. The DNA for the CDR3 is TGTGCCAGCGCCTGGGCTACCGGAGAGCAGTACTTC. V and J are TRBV3-1 (or the pseudogene TRBV3-2) and TRBJ2-7, with D unclear. The CDR3 contains 12 residues. The V gene's germline CDR1 is LGHDT and CDR2 YNNKEL (reference sequence). V was clipped by 8 bases and J by 7 bases, with 15 bases between them.

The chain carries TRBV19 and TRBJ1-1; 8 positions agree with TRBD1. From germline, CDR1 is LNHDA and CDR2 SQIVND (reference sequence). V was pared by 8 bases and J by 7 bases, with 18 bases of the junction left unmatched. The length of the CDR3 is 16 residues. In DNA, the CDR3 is TGTGCCAGTTCGCCCTTATCCGGGACAGGAGTGAGTGAAGCTTTCTTT. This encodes CASSPLSGTGVSEAFF.

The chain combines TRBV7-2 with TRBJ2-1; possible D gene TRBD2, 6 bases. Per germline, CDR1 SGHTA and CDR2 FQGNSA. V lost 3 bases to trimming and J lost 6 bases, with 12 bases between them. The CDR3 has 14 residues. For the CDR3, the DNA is TGTGCCAGCAGCTTGCAGGAGGGATTCAATGAGCAGTTCTTC. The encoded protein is CASSLQEGFNEQFF. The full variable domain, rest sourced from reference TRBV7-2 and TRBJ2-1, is GAGVSQSPSNKVTEKGKDVELRCDPISGHTALYWYRQSLGQGLEFLIYFQGNSAPDKSGLPSDRFSAERTGGSVSTLTIQRTQQEDSAVYLCASSLQEGFNEQFFGPGTRLTVL.

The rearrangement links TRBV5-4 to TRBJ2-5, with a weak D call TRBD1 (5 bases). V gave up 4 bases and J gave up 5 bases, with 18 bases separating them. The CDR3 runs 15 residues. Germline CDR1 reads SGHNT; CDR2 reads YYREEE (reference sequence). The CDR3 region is CASSPRRGTGETQYF. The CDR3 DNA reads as TGTGCCAGCAGCCCGCGAAGGGGCACTGGGGAGACCCAGTACTTC.

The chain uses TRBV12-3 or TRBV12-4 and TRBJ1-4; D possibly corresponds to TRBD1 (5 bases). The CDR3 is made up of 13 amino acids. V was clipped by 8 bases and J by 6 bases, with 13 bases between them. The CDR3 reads CASRRTGDEKLFF. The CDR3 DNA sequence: TGTGCCAGCCGTCGGACGGGGGATGAAAAACTGTTTTTT.

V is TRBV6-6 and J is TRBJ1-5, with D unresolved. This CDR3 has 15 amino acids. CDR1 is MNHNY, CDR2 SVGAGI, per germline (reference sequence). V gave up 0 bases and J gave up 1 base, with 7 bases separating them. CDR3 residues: CASSYSDYSNQPQHF. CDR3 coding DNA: TGTGCCAGCAGTTACTCGGACTACAGCAATCAGCCCCAGCATTTT.

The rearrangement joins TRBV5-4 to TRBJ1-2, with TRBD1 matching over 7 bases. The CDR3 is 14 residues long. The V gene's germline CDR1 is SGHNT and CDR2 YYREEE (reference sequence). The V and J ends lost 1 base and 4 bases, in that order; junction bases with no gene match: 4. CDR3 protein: CASSLQTGPYGYTF. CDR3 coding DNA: TGTGCCAGCAGCTTGCAGACAGGGCCCTATGGCTACACCTTC.

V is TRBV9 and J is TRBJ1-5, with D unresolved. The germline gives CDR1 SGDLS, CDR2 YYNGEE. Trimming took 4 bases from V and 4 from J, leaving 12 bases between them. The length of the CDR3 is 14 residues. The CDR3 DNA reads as TGTGCCAGCAGCCCCGGGAGCCGGAATCAGCCCCAGCATTTT. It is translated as CASSPGSRNQPQHF.

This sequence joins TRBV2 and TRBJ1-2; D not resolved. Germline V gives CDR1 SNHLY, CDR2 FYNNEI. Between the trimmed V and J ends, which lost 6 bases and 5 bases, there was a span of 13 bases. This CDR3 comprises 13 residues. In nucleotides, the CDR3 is TGTGCCAGCAGCCTCCAGGCCGCATATGGCTACACCTTC. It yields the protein CASSLQAAYGYTF.

DNA of the CDR3: TGTGCCAGCAGCTTAGGGACAGGGTGGGCCCAAGAGACCCAGTACTTC. As protein: CASSLGTGWAQETQYF. The V call is TRBV7-2, the J call TRBJ2-5; 8 bases are a match to TRBD1. Germline V gives CDR1 SGHTA, CDR2 FQGNSA. This CDR3 comprises 16 residues. V lost 1 base and J lost 1; bases outside the gene matches: 5.